Below, 23 T cell receptor beta chains from the same sample are listed, as sequenced in a study of blood T cell repertoires in COVID-19 (dated by TCRdb to between 2020 and 2021). Receptors were amplified or captured by the immunoSEQ multiplex PCR assay. The source is immuneACCESS, and TCRdb retained only in-frame sequences with V and J called. Part of the clones is not carried over; for the studies checked, unresolved V genes explain less than half of this, and the remainder is unexplained. Counted in this sample were around 40,000 clones; 79% of them appeared once. The biggest ten clones account for around 25% of the sample. The sample taken for sequencing was peripheral blood. The receptors come from a man in his 70s with acute or convalescent COVID-19.

The chain joins TRBV7-9 to TRBJ2-4; D is undetermined. V was pared by 4 bases and J by 7 bases, with 17 bases between. Germline V lookup: CDR1 SEHNR, CDR2 FQNEAQ (reference sequence). The CDR3 extends over 15 amino acids. CDR3 bases: TGTGCCAGCAGCTCCTCCGGGTCCCTGGGTAACATTCAGTACTTC. Translated: CASSSSGSLGNIQYF.

The chain carries TRBV29-1 and TRBJ1-4; 9 positions agree with TRBD1. The CDR3 is 15 amino acids. Trimming took 3 bases from V and 5 from J; bases not matched to a gene: 7. Germline V gene data show CDR1 as SQVTM and CDR2 as ANQGSEA. CDR3 region: CSVDPGTGSNEKLFF. The CDR3 DNA reads TGCAGCGTTGATCCCGGGACAGGGTCAAATGAAAAACTGTTTTTT. The whole variable domain, filled in from reference TRBV29-1 and TRBJ1-4, reads SAVISQKPSRDICQRGTSLTIQCQVDSQVTMMFWYRQQPGQSLTLIATANQGSEATYESGFVIDKFPISRPNLTFSTLTVSNMSPEDSSIYLCSVDPGTGSNEKLFFGSGTQLSVL.

This clone was seen only once. The chain uses TRBV7-9 and TRBJ2-7, with 9 bases fitting TRBD2. Germline values: CDR1 SEHNR, CDR2 FQNEAQ (reference sequence). V shed 2 bases, J shed 2 bases, and the junction held 4 bases outside the gene matches. The CDR3 is 15 residues long. The CDR3: CASSLIASGTYEQYF. In DNA form, the CDR3 reads TGTGCCAGCAGCTTAATCGCTAGCGGGACCTACGAGCAGTACTTC.

The V call is TRBV6-1, the J call TRBJ1-5, with 10 bases matching TRBD1. The CDR3 extends over 15 amino acids. The ends lost 6 bases at V and 5 bases at J; junction bases unmatched: 7. In germline, CDR1 is MNHNS, CDR2 SASEGT. CDR3 loop: CASREPGQGYQPQHF. The CDR3 DNA reads TGTGCCAGCAGGGAGCCGGGACAGGGGTATCAGCCCCAGCATTTT.

The chain recombines TRBV7-2 with TRBJ2-1; tentative D call: TRBD2 (5 bases). The V gene's germline CDR1 is SGHTA and CDR2 FQGNSA. The CDR3 runs 14 residues. Trimming removed 5 bases from V and 8 bases from J, with 16 bases in between. CDR3 nucleotide sequence: TGTGCCAGCAGCCCCCGACACGGGGTCGATGAGCAGTTCTTC. This translates into CASSPRHGVDEQFF.

This rearrangement joins TRBV29-1 to TRBJ2-3; 7 bases map to TRBD1. Germline assignment: CDR1 SQVTM and CDR2 ANQGSEA. The ends lost 6 bases at V and 2 bases at J; junction bases unmatched: 2. The CDR3 sequence is 12 residues long. CDR3 residues: CSVTGFTDTQYF. The CDR3 nucleotides are TGCAGCGTGACAGGGTTCACAGATACGCAGTATTTT.

The chain has TRBV19 and TRBJ2-2; 7 bases match TRBD2. Trimming removed 7 bases from V and 1 base from J; junction bases left unmatched: 9. This CDR3 has 16 residues. Germline CDR1 is LNHDA and CDR2 is SQIVND (reference sequence). The CDR3 loop is CASKPWSSGNTGELFF. The DNA of the CDR3 is TGTGCCAGTAAACCTTGGTCTAGCGGGAACACCGGGGAGCTGTTTTTT. The whole variable domain, filled in from reference TRBV19 and TRBJ2-2, reads DGGITQSPKYLFRKEGQNVTLSCEQNLNHDAMYWYRQDPGQGLRLIYYSQIVNDFQKGDIAEGYSVSREKKESFPLTVTSAQKNPTAFYLCASKPWSSGNTGELFFGEGSRLTVL.

The chain joins TRBV2 to TRBJ2-1; 10 bases fit TRBD2. This CDR3 has 14 amino acids. The ends lost 4 bases at V and 9 bases at J; junction bases unmatched: 6. The germline CDR1 and CDR2 sequences are SNHLY and FYNNEI. Written as DNA, the CDR3 is TGTGCCAGCAGTGGTGGGACTAGCGTAGGTGAGCAGTTCTTC. It yields the protein CASSGGTSVGEQFF.

This clone was detected only a few times. V is TRBV18 and J is TRBJ2-1, with 7 bases matching TRBD2. V was clipped by 2 bases and J by 6 bases; unmatched bases: 10. The CDR3 is 16 residues long. The germline V gene encodes CDR1 KGHSH and CDR2 LQKENI. The CDR3 loop is CASSPGGGSIVNEQFF. The CDR3 bases are TGTGCCAGCTCACCAGGCGGCGGGAGTATTGTCAATGAGCAGTTCTTC.

The gene calls are TRBV7-2 and TRBJ1-5; TRBD1 is a possible D gene (5 bases). Trimming left V 1 base short and J 4 bases short, with 11 bases between. Germline V CDR1 and CDR2: SGHTA, FQGNSA. The CDR3 extends over 15 amino acids. The CDR3 is CASSLVGQMNQPQHF. The CDR3 region has the DNA TGTGCCAGCAGCTTAGTCGGACAAATGAATCAGCCCCAGCATTTT. The full variable domain, its missing parts supplied by reference TRBV7-2 and TRBJ1-5, is GAGVSQSPSNKVTEKGKDVELRCDPISGHTALYWYRQSLGQGLEFLIYFQGNSAPDKSGLPSDRFSAERTGGSVSTLTIQRTQQEDSAVYLCASSLVGQMNQPQHFGDGTRLSIL.

This chain uses TRBV9 with TRBJ2-2, with TRBD2 matching over 11 bases. The ends lost 4 bases at V and 5 bases at J; junction bases unmatched: 7. The CDR3 extends over 16 amino acids. From germline, CDR1 is SGDLS and CDR2 YYNGEE. The CDR3 sequence: CASSPRTSGRTGELFF. The CDR3 nucleotides read TGTGCCAGCAGCCCCCGAACTAGCGGGAGAACCGGGGAGCTGTTTTTT.

The chain joins TRBV19 to TRBJ2-3; D perhaps matches TRBD2 (6 bases). The CDR3 contains 15 residues. CDR1 and CDR2 from the germline V gene are LNHDA and SQIVND (reference sequence). V dropped 5 bases and J dropped 1 base, with 13 bases sitting between them. The CDR3 spells CASSDPSDGTDTQYF. The CDR3 DNA reads as TGTGCCAGTAGTGACCCTAGCGATGGCACAGATACGCAGTATTTT. The whole variable domain, remainder taken from reference TRBV19 and TRBJ2-3, is DGGITQSPKYLFRKEGQNVTLSCEQNLNHDAMYWYRQDPGQGLRLIYYSQIVNDFQKGDIAEGYSVSREKKESFPLTVTSAQKNPTAFYLCASSDPSDGTDTQYFGPGTRLTVL.

The chain combines TRBV28 with TRBJ1-5; 8 bases match TRBD1. The CDR3 totals 15 residues. Per the germline V gene, CDR1 is MDHEN and CDR2 is SYDVKM. Trimming cost V 7 bases and J 5 bases; bases outside gene matches: 10. The CDR3 DNA reads as TGTGCCAGCACGTCCGGACAGGGAGAATATCAGCCCCAGCATTTT. It yields the protein CASTSGQGEYQPQHF.

The rearrangement links TRBV18 to TRBJ2-4, with TRBD1 as a possible D gene (6 bases). Per germline, CDR1 KGHSH and CDR2 LQKENI. The CDR3 runs 18 residues. Trimming stripped 2 bases from V and 0 bases from J, with 17 bases between. This CDR3 is CASSPRQASNLAKNIQYF. The CDR3 DNA reads TGTGCCAGCTCACCAAGACAGGCCTCTAACCTAGCCAAAAACATTCAGTACTTC.

The V call is TRBV7-8, the J call TRBJ2-3, with D tentatively TRBD1 (5 bases). Germline V gives CDR1 SGHVS, CDR2 FQNEAQ. CDR3 length equals 13 residues. V was pared by 5 bases and J by 4 bases, with 10 bases between. CDR3 in amino acids: CASSQTRADTQYF. CDR3 bases: TGTGCCAGCAGCCAGACCAGGGCAGATACGCAGTATTTT. The variable domain in full, with the rest retrieved from reference TRBV7-8 and TRBJ2-3, is GAGVSQSPRYKVAKRGQDVALRCDPISGHVSLFWYQQALGQGPEFLTYFQNEAQLDKSGLPSDRFFAERPEGSVSTLKIQRTQQEDSAVYLCASSQTRADTQYFGPGTRLTVL.

The chain employs TRBV3-1 (or the pseudogene TRBV3-2) and TRBJ2-1; 7 bases fit TRBD2. Trimming took 0 bases from V and 15 from J; bases not matched to a gene: 14. This CDR3 is built from 15 residues. Germline CDR1 reads LGHDT; CDR2 reads YNNKEL (reference sequence). CDR3 amino acids: CASSQDTGTNARRFF. Written as DNA, the CDR3 is TGTGCCAGCAGCCAAGATACGGGGACTAACGCCAGGCGGTTCTTC.

The chain employs TRBV7-8 and TRBJ2-5; 9 bases line up with TRBD1. The CDR3 extends over 14 amino acids. Trimming cost V 7 bases and J 5 bases; bases outside gene matches: 8. Germline V gene sequence: CDR1 SGHVS, CDR2 FQNEAQ. The CDR3, as DNA: TGTGCCAGCACGGGACAGGGCCGATGGGAGACCCAGTACTTC. This sequence encodes CASTGQGRWETQYF.

This clone was counted a few times. V is TRBV24-1 and J is TRBJ2-4, with 7 bases fitting TRBD1. The J segment lost 0 bases and the V segment lost 4 bases, leaving 5 bases of the junction unmatched. The CDR3 sequence is 16 residues long. Germline lookup yields CDR1 KGHDR and CDR2 SFDVKD. CDR3 amino acids: CATSEGAGGAKNIQYF. In DNA form, the CDR3 reads TGTGCCACCAGTGAGGGGGCAGGGGGAGCCAAAAACATTCAGTACTTC.

The J gene is TRBJ1-5, the V gene TRBV19; D is ambiguous. This CDR3 spans 14 amino acids. V lost 6 bases and J 0 bases, leaving 9 bases between the germline ends. From germline, CDR1 is LNHDA and CDR2 SQIVND (reference sequence). The CDR3 DNA reads TGTGCCAGTAGAGTTTTGAGTAGCAATCAGCCCCAGCATTTT. This translates into CASRVLSSNQPQHF.

This clone has at least ten counts. The chain combines TRBV7-9 with TRBJ2-5, with D possibly being TRBD1 (5 bases). The germline CDR1 and CDR2 sequences are SEHNR and FQNEAQ (reference sequence). V was pared by 2 bases and J by 5 bases, with 12 bases between. The CDR3 is 14 amino acids. CDR3 nucleotide sequence: TGTGCCAGCAGCTTAAGGGCAGGGTGGGAGACCCAGTACTTC. This encodes CASSLRAGWETQYF.

The chain has TRBV13 and TRBJ2-7, with 7 nucleotides matching TRBD1. V trimming: 3 bases; J trimming: 6 bases; junction bases outside the gene matches: 5. This CDR3 contains 13 residues. Looked up from germline, CDR1 is PRHDT and CDR2 is FYEKMQ (reference sequence). CDR3 nucleotides: TGTGCCAGCAGCTTCACAGGGGCCGGCGAGCAGTACTTC. Amino acids: CASSFTGAGEQYF.

CDR3 sequence (DNA): TGTGCCAGCAGCGACCCGGCACAGGGTTCCTACAATGAGCAGTTCTTC. Its protein product is CASSDPAQGSYNEQFF. V usage is TRBV21-1 and J usage is TRBJ2-1; the DNA was not used to check the table's D call, TRBD1. TRBV21-1 is assigned pseudogene status. The CDR3 covers 16 residues.

V is TRBV24-1 and J is TRBJ1-4; D gene unclear. The germline V and J ends were trimmed by 3 bases and 6 bases, with 10 bases remaining between them. CDR1 is KGHDR and CDR2 is SFDVKD in the germline V gene. The CDR3 sequence is 14 residues long. Here the CDR3 DNA reads TGTGCCACCAGTGATCCATCTAATCATGAAAAACTGTTTTTT. Translation gives CATSDPSNHEKLFF.